Listed here are 28 T cell receptor beta chains from one sample, sequenced in a study of cytomegalovirus exposure and HLA in healthy donors. PCR amplification relied on 60 Vbeta primers (plus 13 Jbeta primers). Produced via immunoSEQ multiplex PCR; TCRdb's table is partial and in-frame only. The table records roughly 290,000 clones, about 80% of them present only once. Specimen: PBMCs. Receptor source: a girl under 10 years old in good health and CMV-seronegative.

This chain connects TRBV13 to TRBJ2-5; 7 bases align to TRBD1. The CDR3 is made up of 14 amino acids. Per germline, CDR1 PRHDT and CDR2 FYEKMQ (reference sequence). The ends lost 4 bases at V and 2 bases at J; junction bases unmatched: 4. The CDR3 here is CASSYGTEQETQYF. DNA of the CDR3: TGTGCCAGCAGCTACGGGACAGAACAAGAGACCCAGTACTTC. Looking up the rest from reference TRBV13 and TRBJ2-5 gives the full variable domain: AAGVIQSPRHLIKEKRETATLKCYPIPRHDTVYWYQQGPGQDPQFLISFYEKMQSDKGSIPDRFSAQQFSDYHSELNMSSLELGDSALYFCASSYGTEQETQYFGPGTRLLVL.

This chain uses TRBV28 with TRBJ2-2; 10 nucleotides match TRBD2. Germline V gives CDR1 MDHEN, CDR2 SYDVKM. The CDR3 loop spans 19 amino acids. The trim removed 2 bases at V and 1 base at J, leaving 10 bases unmatched. The CDR3 region has the DNA TGTGCCAGCAGTTTAATCGGGCTAGCGGGAGCGATGAACACCGGGGAGCTGTTTTTT. Translation: CASSLIGLAGAMNTGELFF.

The chain joins TRBV6-6 to TRBJ1-6; D unresolved. V was trimmed by 5 bases and J by 10 bases, leaving 21 bases between them. The CDR3 is 16 residues long. CDR1 MNHNY and CDR2 SVGAGI come from the germline V gene (reference sequence). The CDR3 bases are TGTGCCAGCAGTCCCGCAGCGTGGGGAGAGGAATCACCCCTCCACTTT. Translating gives CASSPAAWGEESPLHF.

The V and J genes are TRBV27 and TRBJ2-7, with 7 nucleotides matching TRBD2. Per germline, CDR1 MNHEY and CDR2 SMNVEV (reference sequence). V lost 3 bases to trimming and J lost 0 bases; unmatched junction nucleotides: 2. The CDR3 contains 14 residues. The CDR3, as DNA: TGTGCCAGCAGTTTTCGGGGGGACTCCTACGAGCAGTACTTC. Amino acid sequence: CASSFRGDSYEQYF.

The V gene is TRBV27, the J gene TRBJ2-7, with D unresolved. V was shortened by 2 bases and J by 3 bases, with 8 bases between the two germline ends. The CDR3 is 13 amino acids. Germline CDR1 reads MNHEY; CDR2 reads SMNVEV (reference sequence). The CDR3 DNA reads as TGTGCCAGCAGTTTACGAAGGAGCTACGAGCAGTACTTC. This gives the protein CASSLRRSYEQYF.

The chain combines TRBV6-5 with TRBJ1-2, with TRBD1 as a possible D gene (5 bases). V was shortened by 4 bases and J by 8 bases, with 11 bases between the two germline ends. Germline CDR1 MNHEY, CDR2 SVGAGI. The CDR3 has 12 residues. CDR3 amino acids: CASSFGGEGYTF. CDR3 DNA: TGTGCCAGCAGTTTTGGGGGGGAAGGCTACACCTTC.

The chain combines TRBV7-2 with TRBJ1-5; a weak D match, TRBD1 (5 bases). The CDR3 extends over 16 amino acids. The V end lost 4 bases, the J end lost 0 bases, and 13 bases lay between the germline ends. Germline CDR1 and CDR2: SGHTA and FQGNSA. This CDR3 reads CASSSRGVYSNQPQHF. DNA for the CDR3: TGTGCCAGCAGCTCACGGGGGGTCTATAGCAATCAGCCCCAGCATTTT.

This chain links TRBV6-5 with TRBJ2-2, with 10 bases that match TRBD1. The CDR3 runs 15 residues. Germline values: CDR1 MNHEY, CDR2 SVGAGI. With 7 bases clipped from V and 4 bases from J, the junction kept 6 bases outside the gene matches. CDR3 in amino acids: CASNDRGPFTGELFF. The CDR3 DNA reads as TGTGCCAGCAACGACAGGGGGCCGTTCACCGGGGAGCTGTTTTTT.

J is TRBJ2-7 and V is TRBV29-1; 7 nucleotides match TRBD2. This CDR3 is built from 14 residues. Germline-derived CDR1 and CDR2 are SQVTM and ANQGSEA. J gave up 3 bases and V 8 bases, and 13 bases lay outside the gene matches. CDR3 sequence (DNA): TGCAGCTTTCAGACTTCCCGCGGGGGCTACGAGCAGTACTTC. Protein: CSFQTSRGGYEQYF.

J is TRBJ1-6 and V is TRBV28, with no clear D. There are 14 residues in the CDR3. V lost 6 bases to trimming and J lost 11 bases, with 17 bases between them. Germline assignment: CDR1 MDHEN and CDR2 SYDVKM. CDR3 in DNA: TGTGCCAGCAGAACCCCCGAGGATTGGGCACCCCTCCACTTT. This codes for CASRTPEDWAPLHF.

The V and J genes are TRBV28 and TRBJ2-7; 7 positions match TRBD2. Germline V gene data show CDR1 as MDHEN and CDR2 as SYDVKM. The length of the CDR3 is 15 residues. The ends lost 3 bases at V and 0 bases at J; junction bases unmatched: 5. The DNA for the CDR3 is TGTGCCAGCAGTTTGAGGCGCGGGAGCTCCTACGAGCAGTACTTC. This gives the protein CASSLRRGSSYEQYF.

The chain couples TRBV7-2 to TRBJ2-7, with TRBD1 as a possible D gene (6 bases). Deletions cut 3 bases from V and 2 bases from J, with 17 bases between. Germline V gene lookup returns CDR1 SGHTA and CDR2 FQGNSA. The CDR3 covers 16 residues. The CDR3 bases are TGTGCCAGCAGCTTGTCGTTGTTGGGGGCAACCTACGAGCAGTACTTC. Protein sequence: CASSLSLLGATYEQYF.

The chain links TRBV6-1 to TRBJ2-7; D remains ambiguous. CDR3 length equals 13 residues. The germline V gene encodes CDR1 MNHNS and CDR2 SASEGT. The germline V and J ends were trimmed by 7 bases and 0 bases, with 10 bases remaining between them. Written as DNA, the CDR3 is TGTGCCAGCAATCGGCAGGCCTCCTACGAGCAGTACTTC. Translation: CASNRQASYEQYF.

Only one count was recorded for this clone. The chain employs TRBV14 and TRBJ1-3; no reliable D call. Germline CDR1 is SGHDN and CDR2 is FVKESK. V shed 4 bases and J shed 4 bases, with 5 bases lying between them. The CDR3 loop spans 12 amino acids. For the CDR3, the DNA is TGTGCCAGCAGCCCCCAGGGAAACACCATATATTTT. This codes for CASSPQGNTIYF.

This CDR3 is CASSEKTGPFEAFF. For the CDR3, the DNA is TGTGCCAGCTCAGAAAAGACAGGCCCTTTTGAAGCTTTCTTT. The rearrangement joins TRBV19 to TRBJ1-1; D perhaps matches TRBD1 (6 bases). The CDR3 runs 14 residues. Germline V gene sequence: CDR1 LNHDA, CDR2 SQIVND (reference sequence). Trimming pared 9 bases from V and 7 bases from J, leaving 21 bases between.

CDR3 DNA sequence: TGTGCCAGCAGCTCAACTAGCGGGGGCTACAATGAGCAGTTCTTC. Translated, it gives CASSSTSGGYNEQFF. This sequence joins TRBV13 and TRBJ2-1, with 11 bases identical to TRBD2. Unmatched junction bases numbered 2, after V lost 4 bases and J lost 3 bases. The CDR3 extends over 15 amino acids. From germline, CDR1 is PRHDT and CDR2 FYEKMQ (reference sequence).

A single count supports this clone. The chain combines TRBV28 with TRBJ2-7; tentative D call: TRBD2 (6 bases). Trimming took 7 bases from V and 2 from J, leaving 15 bases between them. Germline V gene lookup returns CDR1 MDHEN and CDR2 SYDVKM. The CDR3 totals 14 residues. Written as DNA, the CDR3 is TGTGCCAGCAAAAATTTGGGAGGTCCCTACGAGCAGTACTTC. Translation: CASKNLGGPYEQYF. The whole variable domain, remainder taken from reference TRBV28 and TRBJ2-7, is DVKVTQSSRYLVKRTGEKVFLECVQDMDHENMFWYRQDPGLGLRLIYFSYDVKMKEKGDIPEGYSVSREKKERFSLILESASTNQTSMYLCASKNLGGPYEQYFGPGTRLTVT.

The rearrangement joins TRBV19 to TRBJ2-5; D is possibly TRBD1 (7 bases). There are 15 residues in the CDR3. Trimming stripped 3 bases from V and 1 base from J, with 12 bases between. Germline CDR1 and CDR2: LNHDA and SQIVND (reference sequence). CDR3 loop: CASSMPGGGQETQYF. CDR3 nucleotide sequence: TGTGCCAGTAGTATGCCAGGGGGAGGCCAAGAGACCCAGTACTTC.

This sequence joins TRBV7-6 and TRBJ2-7, with unresolved D. The V end lost 2 bases, the J end lost 6 bases, and 11 bases lay between the germline ends. The CDR3 has 13 residues. CDR1 SGHVS and CDR2 FNYEAQ come from the germline V gene. The CDR3 bases are TGTGCCAGCAGCTTATCAGGTGTAGGCGAGCAGTACTTC. This sequence encodes CASSLSGVGEQYF.

This chain links TRBV5-1 with TRBJ2-1, with 12 bases lining up with TRBD2. Germline V gives CDR1 SGHRS, CDR2 YFSETQ. The CDR3 spans 16 residues. The V and J ends lost 0 bases and 2 bases, in that order; junction bases with no gene match: 0. CDR3 sequence: CASSLGTSGAYNEQFF. The DNA of the CDR3 is TGCGCCAGCAGCTTGGGGACTAGCGGGGCCTACAATGAGCAGTTCTTC.

This clone was counted a few times. This chain uses TRBV6-1 with TRBJ1-2; D is possibly TRBD1 (5 bases). The V gene lost 6 bases and the J gene lost 2 bases, with 16 bases spanning the gap. CDR1 is MNHNS and CDR2 is SASEGT in the germline V gene. The CDR3 runs to 15 residues. The DNA for the CDR3 is TGTGCCAGCAGCCCGCTAGGGACTGACAACTATGGCTACACCTTC. Encoded protein: CASSPLGTDNYGYTF.

This chain links TRBV27 with TRBJ2-2; D perhaps matches TRBD2 (5 bases). V lost 3 bases, J lost 6 bases, and 11 bases lay in between. The CDR3 is 14 residues long. Per germline, CDR1 MNHEY and CDR2 SMNVEV (reference sequence). CDR3 in amino acids: CASSFLVGAGELFF. In DNA, the CDR3 is TGTGCCAGCAGTTTTCTAGTCGGGGCCGGGGAGCTGTTTTTT.

The chain joins TRBV28 to TRBJ1-2; TRBD1 matches 7 bases. The V gene's germline CDR1 is MDHEN and CDR2 SYDVKM. V shed 6 bases and J 5 bases; nucleotides not matched to a gene: 6. The CDR3 sequence is 13 residues long. CDR3 residues: CASRSRQGYGYTF. The CDR3, as DNA: TGTGCCAGCAGATCACGACAGGGATATGGCTACACCTTC.

The rearrangement joins TRBV10-3 to TRBJ2-3, with 7 nucleotides matching TRBD1. CDR1 ENHRY and CDR2 SYGVKD come from the germline V gene. The CDR3 contains 16 residues. V shed 6 bases, J shed 0 bases, and the junction held 9 bases outside the gene matches. CDR3 loop: CAIRDRRTTSTDTQYF. The CDR3 nucleotides are TGTGCCATCAGGGACAGGAGGACCACTAGCACAGATACGCAGTATTTT.

The chain employs TRBV9 and TRBJ2-7; D perhaps matches TRBD2 (7 bases). The ends were cut back, 4 bases at V and 2 bases at J, with 22 bases in the middle. The CDR3 has 17 amino acids. From germline, CDR1 is SGDLS and CDR2 YYNGEE. The CDR3 DNA sequence: TGTGCCAGCAGCATCTCCACAGGGAACGCGGGGGCCTACGAGCAGTACTTC. This codes for CASSISTGNAGAYEQYF.

This sequence joins TRBV5-6 and TRBJ2-5; TRBD1 is a possible D gene (7 bases). V was cut by 6 bases and J by 5 bases, with 26 bases left in between. CDR1 and CDR2 (germline): SGHDT, YYEEEE. The CDR3 is 17 residues long. The CDR3 DNA reads TGTGCCAGCATTAATTATGGAGGAGGGGGCGGTTCGGAGACCCAGTACTTC. It yields the protein CASINYGGGGGSETQYF. The full variable domain, with the rest looked up from reference TRBV5-6 and TRBJ2-5, is DAGVTQSPTHLIKTRGQQVTLRCSPKSGHDTVSWYQQALGQGPQFIFQYYEEEERQRGNFPDRFSGHQFPNYSSELNVNALLLGDSALYLCASINYGGGGGSETQYFGPGTRLLVL.

Only a few counts were recorded for this clone. The chain employs TRBV7-2 and TRBJ1-1; the D is unclear. V lost 1 base and J lost 1, with 7 bases in between. This CDR3 is 14 amino acids long. Per germline, CDR1 SGHTA and CDR2 FQGNSA. The chain's CDR3 is CASSLELWNTEAFF. CDR3 in DNA: TGTGCCAGCAGCTTAGAACTCTGGAACACTGAAGCTTTCTTT.

This clone was counted once. The rearrangement joins TRBV19 to TRBJ2-7; TRBD2 aligns across 16 bases. The CDR3 has 19 amino acids. V lost 3 bases to trimming and J lost 7 bases; unmatched junction nucleotides: 15. CDR1 and CDR2 from the germline V gene are LNHDA and SQIVND (reference sequence). DNA of the CDR3: TGTGCCAGTAGTATGGGGGGACTAGCGGGAGGGCCGGGGCCGTATGAGCAGTACTTC. It translates to CASSMGGLAGGPGPYEQYF.